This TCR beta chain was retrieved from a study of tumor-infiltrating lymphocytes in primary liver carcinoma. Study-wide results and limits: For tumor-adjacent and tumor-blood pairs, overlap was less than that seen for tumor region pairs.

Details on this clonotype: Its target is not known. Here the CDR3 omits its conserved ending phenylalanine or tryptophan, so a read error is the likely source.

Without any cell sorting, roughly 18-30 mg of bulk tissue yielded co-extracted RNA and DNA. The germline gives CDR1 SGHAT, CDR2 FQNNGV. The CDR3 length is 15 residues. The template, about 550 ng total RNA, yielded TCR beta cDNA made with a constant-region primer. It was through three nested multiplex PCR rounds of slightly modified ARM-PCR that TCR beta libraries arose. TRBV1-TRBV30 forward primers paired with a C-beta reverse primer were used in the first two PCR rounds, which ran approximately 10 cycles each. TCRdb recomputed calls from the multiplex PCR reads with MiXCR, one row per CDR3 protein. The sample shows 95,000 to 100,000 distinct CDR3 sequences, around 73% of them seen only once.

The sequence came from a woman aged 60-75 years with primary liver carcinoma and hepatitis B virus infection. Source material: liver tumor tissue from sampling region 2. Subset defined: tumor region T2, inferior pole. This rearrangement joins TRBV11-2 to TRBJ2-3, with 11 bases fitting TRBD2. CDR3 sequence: CVSSPGLAGPDKQYS. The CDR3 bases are TGTGTCAGCAGCCCTGGACTAGCGGGCCCAGATAAGCAGTATTCT.